The 18 T cell receptor beta chains below all came from one sample that was sequenced in a study of patients and donors after allogeneic stem cell transplantation. Using its own MiXCR run on the RT-PCR reads, TCRdb lists one record per CDR3 protein. This table holds about a million distinct CDR3 sequences, roughly 18% found once. The sample was blood, either unsorted or a sorted T cell fraction (not recorded which). The receptor set was obtained from a human donor who was either an allogeneic HSCT recipient or a stem cell or donor lymphocyte infusion donor (not recorded which). It is not recorded whose cells these are; they may come from a transplant donor.

The chain employs TRBV3-1 and TRBJ2-3, with D perhaps TRBD1 or TRBD2 (6 bases each). Germline V lookup: CDR1 LGHDT, CDR2 YNNKEL (reference sequence). The CDR3 totals 15 residues. Trimming removed 6 bases from V and 5 bases from J, with 18 bases in between. CDR3 in amino acids: CASSSGGLRGDTQYF. For the CDR3, the DNA is TGTGCCAGCAGTTCCGGGGGCCTCCGGGGAGATACGCAGTATTTT.

V gene TRBV10-3 combines with J gene TRBJ1-2; no reliable D call. CDR3 size: 15 residues. Germline CDR1 ENHRY, CDR2 SYGVKD. V was trimmed by 4 bases and J by 2 bases, leaving 14 bases between them. CDR3 nucleotides: TGTGCCATCAGTGTTTCCTGGACGGCAAACTATGGCTACACCTTC. Translating gives CAISVSWTANYGYTF.

This chain links TRBV5-1 with TRBJ2-1; 11 bases fit TRBD2. The CDR3 contains 14 residues. Unmatched junction bases numbered 4, after V lost 2 bases and J lost 9 bases. The germline V gene has CDR1 SGHRS and CDR2 YFSETQ. CDR3 nucleotides: TGCGCCAGCAGCTTTAGCGGGGGGGCCCCTGAGCAGTTCTTC. This translates into CASSFSGGAPEQFF. Variable domain in full (rest from reference TRBV5-1 and TRBJ2-1): KAGVTQTPRYLIKTRGQQVTLSCSPISGHRSVSWYQQTPGQGLQFLFEYFSETQRNKGNFPGRFSGRQFSNSRSEMNVSTLELGDSALYLCASSFSGGAPEQFFGPGTRLTVL.

The chain recombines TRBV12-3 or TRBV12-4 with TRBJ2-6, with a weak D call TRBD1 (6 bases). CDR3 size: 16 residues. Trimming pared 1 base from V and 2 bases from J, leaving 9 bases between. CDR3 coding DNA: TGTGCCAGCAGTTTAGAGGGGGACCCTGGGGCCAACGTCCTGACTTTC. This encodes CASSLEGDPGANVLTF.

The J gene is TRBJ1-2, the V gene TRBV5-6, with D possibly TRBD1 on 5 matching bases. This CDR3 is 12 amino acids long. Trimming stripped 2 bases from V and 7 bases from J, with 9 bases between. From germline, CDR1 is SGHDT and CDR2 YYEEEE. Here the CDR3 reads CASSFPTGGYTF. The DNA of the CDR3 is TGTGCCAGCAGCTTTCCCACAGGTGGCTACACCTTC. Full variable domain (outside the CDR3, taken from reference TRBV5-6 and TRBJ1-2): DAGVTQSPTHLIKTRGQQVTLRCSPKSGHDTVSWYQQALGQGPQFIFQYYEEEERQRGNFPDRFSGHQFPNYSSELNVNALLLGDSALYLCASSFPTGGYTFGSGTRLTVV.

The V call is TRBV13, the J call TRBJ2-6, with D possibly TRBD1 on 6 matching bases. V lost 0 bases, J lost 1 base, and 31 bases lay in between. The CDR3 spans 24 residues. Looked up from germline, CDR1 is PRHDT and CDR2 is FYEKMQ (reference sequence). The CDR3 reads CASSLGVAGRGSSRSTSGANVLTF. CDR3 nucleotide sequence: TGTGCCAGCAGCTTAGGGGTGGCTGGCAGGGGTTCGTCGCGCAGTACTTCTGGGGCCAACGTCCTGACTTTC.

This chain joins TRBV2 and TRBJ2-3; 7 nucleotides line up with TRBD2. V was clipped by 8 bases and J by 0 bases; unmatched bases: 8. Germline values: CDR1 SNHLY, CDR2 FYNNEI. The CDR3 runs 15 residues. CDR3 in DNA: TGTGCCAGCCATCCCACTAGCGCCAGCACAGATACGCAGTATTTT. It codes for CASHPTSASTDTQYF.

This clonotype was seen ten or more times. The rearrangement links TRBV12-3 or TRBV12-4 to TRBJ2-2; D ambiguous. Trimming took 4 bases from V and 7 from J, leaving 13 bases between them. CDR3 length equals 14 residues. The CDR3: CASSSSGVFGELFF. The CDR3 DNA follows: TGTGCCAGCAGTTCTTCTGGGGTTTTCGGGGAGCTGTTTTTT.

The genes are TRBV24-1 and TRBJ2-7; D gene ambiguous. Germline V gene sequence: CDR1 KGHDR, CDR2 SFDVKD. This CDR3 has 9 amino acids. DNA for the CDR3: TGTGCTTCCACCCGGGTGCAGTACTTC. Its protein is CASTRVQYF.

This rearrangement joins TRBV2 to TRBJ2-2; 7 positions match TRBD1. This CDR3 contains 16 residues. Germline values: CDR1 SNHLY, CDR2 FYNNEI. Unmatched junction bases numbered 8, after V lost 7 bases and J lost 0 bases. The CDR3 reads CASKRTGGANTGELFF. The CDR3 nucleotides read TGTGCCAGCAAAAGGACAGGTGGTGCGAACACCGGGGAGCTGTTTTTT.

The V gene is TRBV15, the J gene TRBJ1-4, with D possibly TRBD1 on 6 matching bases. CDR3 length: 14 amino acids. V lost 1 base, J lost 7 bases, and 10 bases lay in between. CDR1 and CDR2 (germline): LNHNV, YYDKDF (reference sequence). CDR3 loop: CATSRAGVGEKLFF. As DNA, the CDR3 is TGTGCCACCAGCAGAGCAGGGGTTGGTGAAAAACTGTTTTTT.

This clonotype was observed once. The chain joins TRBV9 to TRBJ2-2; D is possibly TRBD2 (7 bases). The germline V gene has CDR1 SGDLS and CDR2 YYNGEE. The CDR3 has 17 residues. V was shortened by 0 bases and J by 4 bases, with 16 bases between the two germline ends. CDR3 sequence: CASSVARGARGTGELFF. The CDR3 DNA reads TGTGCCAGCAGCGTAGCCCGGGGGGCCCGTGGCACCGGGGAGCTGTTTTTT.

The J gene is TRBJ1-1, the V gene TRBV20-1; no firm D call. V was shortened by 3 bases and J by 5 bases, with 19 bases between the two germline ends. Germline CDR1 and CDR2: DFQATT and SNEGSKA (reference sequence). The CDR3 covers 15 residues. The CDR3 coding sequence is TGCAGTGCTAGGGGAGCTGCTGAACGTGGGACTGAAGCTTTCTTT. Encoded protein: CSARGAAERGTEAFF.

The chain recombines TRBV27 with TRBJ2-7, with D unclear. There are 17 residues in the CDR3. Germline lookup yields CDR1 MNHEY and CDR2 SMNVEV (reference sequence). V was shortened by 3 bases and J by 3 bases, with 21 bases between the two germline ends. In nucleotides, the CDR3 is TGTGCCAGCAGTTTTTTGCCCGACCACCCCGGCGACTACGAGCAGTACTTC. This sequence encodes CASSFLPDHPGDYEQYF.

V gene TRBV24-1 combines with J gene TRBJ1-1; D ambiguous. CDR1 KGHDR and CDR2 SFDVKD come from the germline V gene. The V gene lost 2 bases and the J gene lost 4 bases, with 10 bases spanning the gap. This CDR3 region has 14 residues. DNA for the CDR3: TGTGCCACCAGTGATTCGTCACTGCCCACTGAAGCTTTCTTT. Amino acids: CATSDSSLPTEAFF.

The chain employs TRBV10-3 and TRBJ1-3, with D unresolved. The CDR3 runs to 15 residues. V shed 7 bases and J shed 0 bases, with 13 bases lying between them. CDR1 ENHRY and CDR2 SYGVKD come from the germline V gene. CDR3 nucleotides: TGTGCCATCACCGGCAGCAGAACCTCTGGAAACACCATATATTTT. This gives the protein CAITGSRTSGNTIYF.

This clonotype was counted a few times. The rearrangement links TRBV20-1 to TRBJ1-6; D not resolved. V was trimmed by 5 bases and J by 7 bases, leaving 12 bases between them. Germline CDR1 DFQATT, CDR2 SNEGSKA (reference sequence). The CDR3 loop spans 13 amino acids. The CDR3 loop reads CSAQFDSNSPLHF. The CDR3 region has the DNA TGCAGTGCTCAATTTGACTCGAATTCACCCCTCCACTTT.

The genes are TRBV12-3 or TRBV12-4 and TRBJ2-1, with a weak D call TRBD2 (10 bases). The V end lost 5 bases, the J end lost 6 bases, and 20 bases lay between the germline ends. The CDR3 runs 16 residues. CDR3 DNA: TGTGCCAGCAGTCCTAGCGGGGGACAGGGCACCAATGAGCAGTTCTTC. Translation gives CASSPSGGQGTNEQFF.